This T cell receptor beta chain was sequenced for a study of shared clonotypes between healthy human individuals. The CDR3 spans 15 residues. Trimming pared 0 bases from V and 2 bases from J, leaving 12 bases between. From germline, CDR1 is SGHRS and CDR2 YFSETQ. This clone came up a few times. The data were produced by immunoSEQ multiplex PCR, yet TCRdb's version contains in-frame clones alone and is incomplete. The sample yields about 680,000 clones, 92% seen once. CD45RO-negative, CCR7-positively selected cells formed the naive CD8 fraction, excluding terminally differentiated effector memory CD45RA+ cells.

The V gene is TRBV5-1, the J gene TRBJ2-7; D is possibly TRBD2 (6 bases). Sequenced sample: naive CD8+ T cells sorted from blood. This sequence originates from a man aged 25 to 40 in good health. The CDR3 reads CASSLVGGSPYEQYF. In DNA, the CDR3 is TGCGCCAGCAGCTTGGTCGGGGGTTCCCCCTACGAGCAGTACTTC. Combining the CDR3 with reference TRBV5-1 and TRBJ2-7 gives the whole variable domain KAGVTQTPRYLIKTRGQQVTLSCSPISGHRSVSWYQQTPGQGLQFLFEYFSETQRNKGNFPGRFSGRQFSNSRSEMNVSTLELGDSALYLCASSLVGGSPYEQYFGPGTRLTVT.